The sequence of this TCR beta chain was determined in a study of blood T cell repertoires in COVID-19. Germline loops: CDR1 SEHNR, CDR2 FQNEAQ (reference sequence). Trimming removed 1 base from V and 10 bases from J; junction bases left unmatched: 2. CDR3 size: 14 residues. The method was immunoSEQ multiplex PCR; TCRdb's version includes in-frame clones alone and lacks a portion of them. The data contain approximately 210,000 clones, 82% of them seen just once; the ten biggest clones take up 3% to 4.5%. The TCR originated in a woman aged 80 or older with acute or convalescent COVID-19. The V call is TRBV7-9, the J call TRBJ1-6; 9 nucleotides line up with TRBD1. Sequencing was done on a sample of peripheral blood. The CDR3 DNA sequence: TGTGCCAGCAGCTTAGAGACAGGGGGATCACCCCTCCACTTT. This codes for CASSLETGGSPLHF.